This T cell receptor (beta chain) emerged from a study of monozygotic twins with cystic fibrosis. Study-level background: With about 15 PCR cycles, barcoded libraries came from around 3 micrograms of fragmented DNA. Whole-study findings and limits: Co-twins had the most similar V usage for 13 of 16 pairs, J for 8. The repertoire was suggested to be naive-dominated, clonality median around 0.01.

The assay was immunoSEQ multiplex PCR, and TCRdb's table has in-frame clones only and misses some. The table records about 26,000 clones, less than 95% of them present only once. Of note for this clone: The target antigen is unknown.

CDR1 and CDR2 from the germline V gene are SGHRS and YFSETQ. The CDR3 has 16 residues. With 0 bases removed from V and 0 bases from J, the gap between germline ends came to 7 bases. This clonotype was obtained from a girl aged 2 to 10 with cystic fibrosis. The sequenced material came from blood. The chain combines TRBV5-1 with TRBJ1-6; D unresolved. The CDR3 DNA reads TGCGCCAGCAGCTTGGCAGCCAGCTCCTATAATTCACCCCTCCACTTT. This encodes CASSLAASSYNSPLHF.